This T cell receptor (beta chain) was obtained from a study of T-cell reconstitution after alpha-beta-depleted transplantation in children. This clonotype has ten or more counts. The TCRbeta library incorporated unique molecular identifiers. One entry per CDR3 protein results from TCRdb running MiXCR on the PCR reads. The repertoire holds approximately 300,000 distinct CDR3 sequences, more than 9% seen once, with around 20% in the top ten. The CDR3 consists of 13 residues. With 4 bases removed from V and 3 bases from J, the gap between germline ends came to 12 bases. Germline CDR1 is SQVTM and CDR2 is ANQGSEA.

This receptor was identified in a male patient between 2 and 10 years old who had a stem cell transplant for chronic granulomatous disease, so the T cells may come from the graft donor. The sequencing used peripheral blood, collected 180 days after TCRalphabeta/CD19-depleted stem cell transplant. V gene TRBV29-1 combines with J gene TRBJ1-1; D remains ambiguous. CDR3 sequence: CSVGFYGYTEAFF. CDR3 DNA sequence: TGCAGCGTTGGATTTTATGGGTACACTGAAGCTTTCTTT.